The clone carrying this T cell receptor beta chain appeared once. Only in-frame clones appear in the TCRdb table, and some are missing; sequencing was by immunoSEQ multiplex PCR. The data hold 350,000 to 400,000 clones, with approximately 89% observed a single time. This sample was taken from a study of blood T cell repertoires in COVID-19. On the study more broadly: Sites in the United States, Italy and Spain provided acute and convalescent COVID-19 samples.

Input material: PBMCs or T cells enriched from blood (not recorded which). This receptor was taken from a man in his forties in a cohort exposed to, infected with or recovered from COVID-19 (not recorded which).

The CDR3 loop is CASRTSSGTYEQYF. Written as DNA, the CDR3 is TGTGCCAGCAGAACTAGTTCCGGAACCTACGAGCAGTACTTC. V usage is TRBV27 and J usage is TRBJ2-7; maybe TRBD2 (5 bases). CDR3 length: 14 amino acids. The V and J ends lost 6 bases and 2 bases respectively, with 14 bases between them. CDR1 and CDR2 from the germline V gene are MNHEY and SMNVEV (reference sequence).